This TCR beta chain was recorded in a study of blood T cells in healthy people across ages. In this sample, this clonotype turned up many times. V was cut by 0 bases and J by 0 bases, with 13 bases left in between. Germline CDR1 and CDR2: DFQATT and SNEGSKA (reference sequence). The CDR3 loop spans 16 amino acids. A second PCR of roughly 7 to 11 cycles used a sample-barcoded 5' primer and a J-beta primer mix. Each CDR3 protein gets one entry after TCRdb re-called the 5' RACE reads with MiXCR. The data show about 1.6 million distinct CDR3 sequences, roughly a third seen once. The receptor comes from a woman aged 25 to 39 in good health. Sequenced material: blood. V usage is TRBV20-1 and J usage is TRBJ2-3, with D unresolved. The CDR3 sequence: CSARDVSAASTDTQYF. Here the CDR3 DNA reads TGCAGTGCTAGAGATGTATCGGCCGCCAGCACAGATACGCAGTATTTT.